This T cell receptor beta chain was recorded in a study of T cells after yellow fever vaccination. A word on this clonotype: Its antigen is still unknown. The junction departs from germline at one end; a sequencing error may be responsible.

Germline V gives CDR1 SSHAT, CDR2 FNYEAQ (reference sequence). This CDR3 has 14 residues. A process of 5'RACE template switching, which added a universal primer site and UMIs, was used to make TCR cDNA. TCRdb passed the 5' RACE reads through MiXCR, listing each CDR3 protein once. This sample has some 600,000 distinct CDR3 sequences; about a sixth occur once, and the top ten carry roughly 17%. Study-level points and caveats: Overall, a small share of clonotypes was seen in both CD4 and CD8 compartments.

The receptor was derived from a man younger than 35 who received the YFV17D yellow fever vaccine. The sample in question was PBMCs, obtained 5 to 6 days after the first yellow fever vaccination. The chain is built from TRBV7-7 and TRBJ2-5, with D hard to call. CDR3 sequence (DNA): TGTGCTAGCAGCTTTCAATTTGGCCAAGAGACCCAGTACTTC. It specifies CASSFQFGQETQYF.